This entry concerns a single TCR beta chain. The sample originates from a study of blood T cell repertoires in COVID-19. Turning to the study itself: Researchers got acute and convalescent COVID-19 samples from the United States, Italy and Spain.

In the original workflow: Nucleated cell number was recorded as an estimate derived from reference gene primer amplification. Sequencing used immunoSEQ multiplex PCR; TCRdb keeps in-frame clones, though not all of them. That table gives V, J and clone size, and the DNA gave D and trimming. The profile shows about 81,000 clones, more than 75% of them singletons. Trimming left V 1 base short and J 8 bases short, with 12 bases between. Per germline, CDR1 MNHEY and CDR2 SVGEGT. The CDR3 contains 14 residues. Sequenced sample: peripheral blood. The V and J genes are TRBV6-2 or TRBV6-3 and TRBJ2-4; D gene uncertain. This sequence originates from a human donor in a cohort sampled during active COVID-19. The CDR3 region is CASSYFGDSDIQYF. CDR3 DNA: TGTGCCAGCAGTTACTTTGGAGATTCGGACATTCAGTACTTC.